This entry describes one T cell receptor beta chain. The data are from a study of blood T cell repertoires in COVID-19. In the study overall: Acute and convalescent COVID-19 specimens originated in the United States, Italy and Spain.

V gave up 2 bases and J gave up 6 bases, with 14 bases separating them. Germline-derived CDR1 and CDR2 are MNHNS and SASEGT. The CDR3 covers 15 residues. Per the authors' pipeline: Amplifying reference gene primers gave estimates of nucleated cell counts. Here immunoSEQ multiplex PCR was the method, and the copy in TCRdb shows in-frame clones only, minus some. Clonal size and the V and J genes are those of that table, whereas D and trimming came from the DNA. The sample has 150,000 to 200,000 clones, 65% to 85% seen once. The sequencing sample was made of PBMCs or T cells enriched from blood (not recorded which). This clonotype originated in a man aged 40-55 years who had recovered from COVID-19. This chain uses TRBV6-1 with TRBJ2-1; D possibly corresponds to TRBD2 (7 bases). The CDR3 DNA reads TGTGCCAGCAGTGAAATACAGGGAGGGGCCAATGAGCAGTTCTTC. This sequence encodes CASSEIQGGANEQFF.